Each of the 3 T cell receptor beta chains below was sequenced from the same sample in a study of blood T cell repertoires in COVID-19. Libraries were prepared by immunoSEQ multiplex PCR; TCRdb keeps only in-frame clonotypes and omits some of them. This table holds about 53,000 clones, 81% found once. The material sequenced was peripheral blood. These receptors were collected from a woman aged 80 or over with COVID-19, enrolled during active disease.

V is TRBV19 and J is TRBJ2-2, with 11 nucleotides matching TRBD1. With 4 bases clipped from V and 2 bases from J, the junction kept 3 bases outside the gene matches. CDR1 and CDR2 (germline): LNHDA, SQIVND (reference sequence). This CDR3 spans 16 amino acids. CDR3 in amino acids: CASSTGTGGNTGELFF. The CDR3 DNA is TGTGCCAGTAGTACCGGGACAGGGGGTAACACCGGGGAGCTGTTTTTT.

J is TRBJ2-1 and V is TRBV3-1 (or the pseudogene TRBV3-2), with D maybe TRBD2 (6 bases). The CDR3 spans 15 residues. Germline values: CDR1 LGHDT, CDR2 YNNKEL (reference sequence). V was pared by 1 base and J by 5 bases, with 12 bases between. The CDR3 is CASSQVETRNNEQFF. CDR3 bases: TGTGCCAGCAGCCAAGTCGAGACTAGAAACAATGAGCAGTTCTTC.

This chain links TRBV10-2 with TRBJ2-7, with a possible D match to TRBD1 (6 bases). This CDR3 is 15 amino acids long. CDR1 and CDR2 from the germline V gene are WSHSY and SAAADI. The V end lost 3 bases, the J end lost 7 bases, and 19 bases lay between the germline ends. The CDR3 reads CASSEPGAPPTEQYF. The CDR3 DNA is TGCGCCAGCAGTGAACCAGGGGCCCCCCCTACAGAGCAGTACTTC.